What follows describes a single TCR beta chain. This entry comes from a study of blood T cell repertoires in COVID-19. Overall study: Both acute and convalescent COVID-19 samples were obtained from the United States, Italy and Spain. Nucleic acid was either cDNA or gDNA, and it came from T cells, B-cell-depleted T cells, or PBMCs.

The length of the CDR3 is 10 residues. Germline assignment: CDR1 SNHLY and CDR2 FYNNEI. Trimming removed 4 bases from V and 11 bases from J, with 6 bases in between. Source study methods: Amplified reference gene primers provided the basis for estimating nucleated cell counts. The assay was immunoSEQ multiplex PCR, and TCRdb's table has in-frame clones only and misses some. That table supplies the V and J calls and clone size; D and trimming were determined from the DNA. The table includes 120,000 or so clones, around four fifths detected once. The specimen sequenced was peripheral blood. The V call is TRBV2, the J call TRBJ2-4; no clear D. The receptor's source is a man in his sixties with acute or convalescent COVID-19. This CDR3 is CASSGQVQYF. DNA for the CDR3: TGTGCCAGCAGTGGGCAGGTTCAGTACTTC. Full variable domain (missing parts from reference TRBV2 and TRBJ2-4): EPEVTQTPSHQVTQMGQEVILRCVPISNHLYFYWYRQILGQKVEFLVSFYNNEISEKSEIFDDQFSVERPDGSNFTLKIRSTKLEDSAMYFCASSGQVQYFGAGTRLSVL.